The clone carrying this T cell receptor (beta chain) was counted a few times. Its antigen is not identified. These data are taken from a study of response to subunit inactivated influenza vaccine. Germline lookup yields CDR1 SGHAT and CDR2 FQDESV (reference sequence). The junction had 8 bases not matched to a gene; V was cut back by 5 bases and J by 0 bases. The CDR3 spans 18 residues. A single record per CDR3 protein comes from TCRdb applying MiXCR to the RT-PCR reads. The sample holds roughly 650,000 distinct CDR3 sequences, around 15% seen once. Findings and caveats of the study: Authors suggested each seasonal flu vaccination may recruit only limited numbers of new T cells.

The chain combines TRBV11-1 with TRBJ2-4; 12 bases are shared with TRBD2. The TCR comes from a man aged 45 to 65 who received an inactivated influenza vaccine. Sequenced material: PBMCs from blood, taken roughly 2 weeks before vaccination. CDR3 coding DNA: TGTGCCAGCAGCCCTAGCGGGAGGGCCTACCAAGCCAAAAACATTCAGTACTTC. Amino acid sequence: CASSPSGRAYQAKNIQYF.